Described below is a single T cell receptor (beta chain) sequence and its context. The authors' processing: Estimation of nucleated cell counts relied on the amplification of reference gene primers. Some clones are missing from TCRdb's copy, which holds only in-frame ones; the method was immunoSEQ multiplex PCR. V and J calls and clone size are given by that table; D and trimming were obtained from the DNA. Of about 260,000 clones listed, about 87% are singletons. The data belong to a study of blood T cell repertoires in COVID-19. V was shortened by 3 bases and J by 0 bases, with 3 bases between the two germline ends. This CDR3 is 13 amino acids long.

The rearrangement joins TRBV12-3 or TRBV12-4 to TRBJ1-5; no reliable D call. Sequences were obtained from peripheral blood. The sequence came from a woman aged 40 to 49 with acute or convalescent COVID-19. The CDR3 bases are TGTGCCAGCAGTTTCTCTAGCAATCAGCCCCAGCATTTT. This codes for CASSFSSNQPQHF.